This T cell receptor beta chain was captured by sequencing in a study of cytomegalovirus exposure and HLA in healthy donors. Overall study results and limits: The study carried out a later analysis of TCR beta sequences. It associated 15,000 to 20,000 of them with specific HLA alleles at a false discovery rate of 0.05. Versus the approximately 700-donor mean, an Asian-associated ancestry cluster reportedly showed fewer N-insertions in a later analysis. No immune exposure information besides CMV serostatus was available. High sensitivity and specificity were reportedly achieved when the classifier diagnosed cytomegalovirus status.

Amplification used 60 Vbeta primers and 13 Jbeta primers. Here immunoSEQ multiplex PCR was the method, and the copy in TCRdb shows in-frame clones only, minus some. The table records 150,000 or so clones, 80% of them present only once. The CDR3 spans 13 residues. Trimming shortened V by 7 bases and J by 1 base, and 11 bases separated the two germline ends. Germline V gives CDR1 SGDLS, CDR2 YYNGEE. A remark on this clone: Its antigen is as yet unknown.

Material: PBMCs. This TCR was recovered from a woman between 45 and 65 years old in good health and CMV-seropositive. The chain carries TRBV9 and TRBJ1-1; weak D call: TRBD1 (6 bases). As DNA, the CDR3 is TGTGCCAGCGCGGACAGCCCGAACACTGAAGCTTTCTTT. This encodes CASADSPNTEAFF.